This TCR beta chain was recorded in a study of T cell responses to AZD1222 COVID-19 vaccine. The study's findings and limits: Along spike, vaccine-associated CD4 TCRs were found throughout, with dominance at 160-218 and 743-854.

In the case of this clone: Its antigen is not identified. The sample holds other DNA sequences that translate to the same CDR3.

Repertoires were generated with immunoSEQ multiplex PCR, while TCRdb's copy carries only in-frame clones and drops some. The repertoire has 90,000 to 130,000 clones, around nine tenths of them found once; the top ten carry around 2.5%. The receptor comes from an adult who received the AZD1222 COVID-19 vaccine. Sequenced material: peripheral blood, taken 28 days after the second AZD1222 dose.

The CDR3 nucleotides read TGTGCCACCAGTTCAGAAAAAGGAGGGTACACTGAAGCTTTCTTT. Amino acids: CATSSEKGGYTEAFF. The chain has TRBV24-1 and TRBJ1-1; D gene ambiguous. V dropped 6 bases and J dropped 3 bases, with 16 bases sitting between them. The length of the CDR3 is 15 residues. The germline gives CDR1 KGHDR, CDR2 SFDVKD.